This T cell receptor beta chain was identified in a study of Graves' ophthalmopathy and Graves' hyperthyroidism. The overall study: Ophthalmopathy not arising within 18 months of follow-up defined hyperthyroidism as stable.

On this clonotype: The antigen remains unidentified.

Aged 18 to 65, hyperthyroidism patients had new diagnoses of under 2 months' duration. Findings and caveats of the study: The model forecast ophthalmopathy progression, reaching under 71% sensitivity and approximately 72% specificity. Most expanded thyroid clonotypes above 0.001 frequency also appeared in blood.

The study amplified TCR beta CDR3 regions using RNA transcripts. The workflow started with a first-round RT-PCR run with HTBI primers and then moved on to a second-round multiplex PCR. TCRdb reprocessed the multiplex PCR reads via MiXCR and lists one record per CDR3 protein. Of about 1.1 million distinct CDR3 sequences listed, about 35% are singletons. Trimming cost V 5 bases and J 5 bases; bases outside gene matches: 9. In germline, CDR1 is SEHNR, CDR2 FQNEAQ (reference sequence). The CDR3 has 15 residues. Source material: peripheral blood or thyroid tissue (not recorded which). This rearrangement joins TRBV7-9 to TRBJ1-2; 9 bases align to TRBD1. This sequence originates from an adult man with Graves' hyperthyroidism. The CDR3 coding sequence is TGTGCCAGCAGCGCCACTGGACAGGGGTTTTATGGCTACACCTTC. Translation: CASSATGQGFYGYTF.